What follows is one TCR beta chain and its context. What it binds is unknown. This CDR3 region has 15 residues. In germline, CDR1 is SGHDT, CDR2 YYEEEE. The V gene lost 0 bases and the J gene lost 5 bases, with 11 bases spanning the gap. The data derive from a study of shared clonotypes between healthy human individuals. Overall study results and limits: Sharing of clonotypes among donors was expected to vary with sequencing depth. A handful of donors had roughly 5% of their naive CD4 clonotypes in common. Memory subsets had estimated richness that was generally smaller than that of naive subsets.

Original processing methods: Filtering differed for immunoSEQ, which gave only junction sequences without quality scores. The table came from immunoSEQ multiplex PCR; TCRdb's copy has only in-frame clones and leaves some out. The V and J calls and clone size are taken from that table; D and trimming were inferred from the DNA. This repertoire shows a few hundred thousand clones, approximately 74% found once; its top ten account for about 9.4%. This rearrangement joins TRBV5-6 to TRBJ1-4; a possible D gene is TRBD1 (6 bases). The TCR comes from a man in his thirties or forties in good health. Sequenced material: memory CD4+ T cells sorted from blood. Subset here: CD45RA-negative fraction. In DNA form, the CDR3 reads TGTGCCAGCAGCTTGGCTGGTCAGGGGAATGAAAAACTGTTTTTT. Protein product: CASSLAGQGNEKLFF.